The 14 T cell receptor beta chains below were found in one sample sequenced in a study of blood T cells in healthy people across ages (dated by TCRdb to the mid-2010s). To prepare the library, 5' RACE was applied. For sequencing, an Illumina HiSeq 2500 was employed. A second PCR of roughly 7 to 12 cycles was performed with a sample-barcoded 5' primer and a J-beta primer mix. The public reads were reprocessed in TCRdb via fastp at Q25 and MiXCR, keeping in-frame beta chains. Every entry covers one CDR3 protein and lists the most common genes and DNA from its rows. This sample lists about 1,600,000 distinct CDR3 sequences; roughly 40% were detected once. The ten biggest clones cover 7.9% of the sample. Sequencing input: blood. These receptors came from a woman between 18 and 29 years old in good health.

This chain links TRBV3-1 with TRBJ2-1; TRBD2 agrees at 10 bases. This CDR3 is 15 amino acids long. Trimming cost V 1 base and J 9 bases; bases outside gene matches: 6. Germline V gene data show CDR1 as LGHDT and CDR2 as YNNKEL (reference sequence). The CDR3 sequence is CASSQGSSGSSEQFF. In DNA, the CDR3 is TGTGCCAGCAGCCAAGGGTCTAGCGGGAGCAGTGAGCAGTTCTTC.

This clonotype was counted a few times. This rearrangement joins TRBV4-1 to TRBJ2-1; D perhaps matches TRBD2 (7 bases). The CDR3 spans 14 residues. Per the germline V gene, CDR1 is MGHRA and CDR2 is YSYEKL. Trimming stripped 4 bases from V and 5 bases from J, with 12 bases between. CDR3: CASSRDGGHNEQFF. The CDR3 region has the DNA TGCGCCAGCAGCCGTGACGGGGGGCACAATGAGCAGTTCTTC.

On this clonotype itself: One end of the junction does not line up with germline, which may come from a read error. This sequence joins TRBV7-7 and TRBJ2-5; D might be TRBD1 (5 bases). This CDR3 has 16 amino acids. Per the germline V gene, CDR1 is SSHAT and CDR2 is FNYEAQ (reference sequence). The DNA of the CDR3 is TGTGCTAGCAGCCCCCAAGTACCAGGGCTGGGGGAGACCCAGTACTTC. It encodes CASSPQVPGLGETQYF.

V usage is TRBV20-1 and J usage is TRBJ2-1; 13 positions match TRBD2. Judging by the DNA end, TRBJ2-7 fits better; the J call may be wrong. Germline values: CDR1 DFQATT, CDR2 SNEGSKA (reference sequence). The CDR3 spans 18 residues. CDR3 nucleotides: TGCAGTGCTAGAGATACGGGACTAGCGGGACTCCGGTACAATGAGCAGTACTTC. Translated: CSARDTGLAGLRYNEQYF.

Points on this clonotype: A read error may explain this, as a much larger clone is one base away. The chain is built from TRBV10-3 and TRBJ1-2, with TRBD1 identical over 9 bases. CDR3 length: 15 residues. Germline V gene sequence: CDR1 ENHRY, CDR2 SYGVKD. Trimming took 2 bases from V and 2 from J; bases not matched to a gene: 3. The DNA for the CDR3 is TGTGCCATCAGTGAGGTGGACAGGGGCAACTATGGCTACACCTTC. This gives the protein CAISEVDRGNYGYTF.

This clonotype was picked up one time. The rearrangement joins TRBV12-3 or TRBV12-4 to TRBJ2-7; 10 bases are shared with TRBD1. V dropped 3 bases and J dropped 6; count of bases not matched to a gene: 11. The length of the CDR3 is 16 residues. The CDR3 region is CASSLGTGVAAAEQYF. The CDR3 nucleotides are TGTGCCAGCAGTTTGGGGACAGGGGTCGCAGCGGCCGAGCAGTACTTC.

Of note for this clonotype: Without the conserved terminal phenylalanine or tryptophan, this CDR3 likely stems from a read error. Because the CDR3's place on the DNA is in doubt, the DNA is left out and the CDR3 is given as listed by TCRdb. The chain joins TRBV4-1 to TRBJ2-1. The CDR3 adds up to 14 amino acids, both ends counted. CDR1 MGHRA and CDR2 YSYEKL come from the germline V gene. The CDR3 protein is CASSQGSDGCTFGS.

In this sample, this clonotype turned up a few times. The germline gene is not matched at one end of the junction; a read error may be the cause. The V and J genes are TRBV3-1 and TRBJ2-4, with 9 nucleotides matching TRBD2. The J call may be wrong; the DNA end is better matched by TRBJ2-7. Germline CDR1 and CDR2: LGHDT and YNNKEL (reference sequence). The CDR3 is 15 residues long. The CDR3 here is CASSQDPAGGLEQYF. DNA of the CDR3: TGTGCCAGCAGTCAAGATCCAGCGGGAGGCCTCGAGCAGTACTTC.

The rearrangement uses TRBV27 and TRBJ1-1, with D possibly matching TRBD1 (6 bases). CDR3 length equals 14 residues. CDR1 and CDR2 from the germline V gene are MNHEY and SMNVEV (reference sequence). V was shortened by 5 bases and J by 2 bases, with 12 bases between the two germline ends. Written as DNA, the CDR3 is TGTGCCAGCAGTCCCCGGGACACTAACACTGAAGCTTTCTTT. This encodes CASSPRDTNTEAFF.

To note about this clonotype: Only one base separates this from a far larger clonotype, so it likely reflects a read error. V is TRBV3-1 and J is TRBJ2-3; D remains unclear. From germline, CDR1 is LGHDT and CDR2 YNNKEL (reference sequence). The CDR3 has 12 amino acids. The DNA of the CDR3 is TGTGCCAACAGCCTCACCACAGATACGCAGTATTTT. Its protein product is CANSLTTDTQYF.

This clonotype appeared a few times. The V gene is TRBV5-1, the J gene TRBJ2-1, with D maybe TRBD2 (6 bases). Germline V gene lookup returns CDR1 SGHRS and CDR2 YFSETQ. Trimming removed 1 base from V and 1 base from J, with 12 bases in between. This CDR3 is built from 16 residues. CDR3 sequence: CASSLTQRASYNEQFF. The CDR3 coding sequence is TGCGCCAGCAGCTTGACCCAGCGGGCTTCCTACAATGAGCAGTTCTTC.

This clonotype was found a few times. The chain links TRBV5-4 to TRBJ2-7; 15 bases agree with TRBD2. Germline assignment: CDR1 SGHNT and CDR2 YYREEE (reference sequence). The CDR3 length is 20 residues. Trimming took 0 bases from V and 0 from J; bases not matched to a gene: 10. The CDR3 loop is CASSLAPGLAGGSSSYEQYF. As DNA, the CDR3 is TGTGCCAGCAGCTTGGCACCGGGACTAGCGGGAGGATCGAGCTCCTACGAGCAGTACTTC.

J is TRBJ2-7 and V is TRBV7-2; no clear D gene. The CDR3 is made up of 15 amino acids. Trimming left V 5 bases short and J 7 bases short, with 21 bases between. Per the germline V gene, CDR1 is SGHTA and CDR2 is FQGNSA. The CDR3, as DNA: TGTGCCAGCAGCCCCTACTGGGCCCAAAGTGGAGAGCAGTACTTC. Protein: CASSPYWAQSGEQYF.

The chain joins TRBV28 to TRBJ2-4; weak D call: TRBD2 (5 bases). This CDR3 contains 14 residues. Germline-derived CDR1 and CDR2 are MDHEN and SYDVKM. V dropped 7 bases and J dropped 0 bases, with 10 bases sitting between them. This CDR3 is CASTPGIAKNIQYF. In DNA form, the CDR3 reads TGTGCCAGCACCCCGGGGATAGCCAAAAACATTCAGTACTTC.